This is a list of T cell receptor beta chains from one sample in a study of shared clonotypes between healthy human individuals. Profiling relied on immunoSEQ multiplex PCR, and the TCRdb table lists in-frame clones only, not all of them. The repertoire holds under 2,500,000 clones, with under 97% as singletons. Material for sequencing was naive CD4+ T cells sorted from blood. Receptor source: a young man in good health. The CDR3 runs from the conserved cysteine through the conserved F or W. Each record gives: V gene, CDR3 protein.

>TRBV5-1
CASSLMDSYEQYF
>TRBV2
CASTDTNQPQHF
>TRBV6-1
CASMDRTSYEQYF
>TRBV6-5
CASTPGLASETQYF
>TRBV11-2
CASSLGPQVPYNEQFF
>TRBV4-1
CASSQRTGSGSTDTQYF
>TRBV2
CASTPGLEETQYF
>TRBV19
CASSGGLAYSYNEQFF
>TRBV5-1
CASSSRTSRTYEQYF
>TRBV9
CASSVGKGRADTQYF
>TRBV10-3
CASTKTGPDSVATDTQYF
>TRBV6-5
CASRRSGANVLTF
>TRBV27
CASSLLSGSGREKLFF
>TRBV11-1
CASSFEGGSSSPLHF
>TRBV21-1
CASRRTGLAGGPGYEQYF
>TRBV18
CASSPTSEASYEQYF
>TRBV2
CASSDPLDSGSYEQYF
>TRBV7-2
CASSKDRSHNYGYTF
>TRBV30
CAWSVRSGFEQYF
>TRBV2
CASNVLAGGQETQYF
>TRBV5-5
CASSYQGPPLSYGYTF
>TRBV19
CASGTQGLTEAFF
>TRBV2
CASSPTQGQLNIQYF
>TRBV5-5
CASSSPGQGYVETQYF
>TRBV5-4
CASSLGQGLGSYEQYF
>TRBV28
CASSVGQGMRAFF
>TRBV7-9
CASHALGGSDTQYF
>TRBV10-2
CASMGVGDRVSNQPQHF
>TRBV7-2
CASSSGTSGSYNEQFF
>TRBV10-3
CAIRAGDFNEQYF
>TRBV10-2
CASSGAGNQPQHF
>TRBV6-5
CASTEDRANVYGYTF
>TRBV2
CASTKGRQGLFEQYF
>TRBV7-9
CASSVEEGRLTEAFF
>TRBV7-2
CASTRAGASSPTDTQYF
>TRBV10-3
CATASGAPETQYF
>TRBV6-5
CAIMDTNNYGYTF
>TRBV14
CASSPDRIGAFF
>TRBV5-1
CASSDSPGQGGRGNTEAFF
>TRBV18
CASSPDRGPSTDTQYF